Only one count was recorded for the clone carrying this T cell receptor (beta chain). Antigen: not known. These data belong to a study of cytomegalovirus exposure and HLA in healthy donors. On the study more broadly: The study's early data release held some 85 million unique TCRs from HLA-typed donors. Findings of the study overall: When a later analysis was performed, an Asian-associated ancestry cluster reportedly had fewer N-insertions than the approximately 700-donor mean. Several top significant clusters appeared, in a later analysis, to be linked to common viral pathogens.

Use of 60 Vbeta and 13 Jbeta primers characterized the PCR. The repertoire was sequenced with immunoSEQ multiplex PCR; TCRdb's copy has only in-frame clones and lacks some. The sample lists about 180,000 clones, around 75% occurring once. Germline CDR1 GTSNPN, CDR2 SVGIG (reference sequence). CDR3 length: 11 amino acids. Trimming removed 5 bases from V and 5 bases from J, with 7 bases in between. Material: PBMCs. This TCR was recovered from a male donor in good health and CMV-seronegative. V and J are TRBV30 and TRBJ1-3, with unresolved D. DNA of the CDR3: TGTGCCTGGTCCCCAAGAAACACCATATATTTT. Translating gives CAWSPRNTIYF.